The 32 T cell receptor beta chains below were found in one sample sequenced in a study of T cell responses to AZD1222 COVID-19 vaccine (dated by TCRdb to the early 2020s). Receptor amplification or capture employed the immunoSEQ multiplex PCR assay. TCRdb re-hosts the immuneACCESS table, in-frame sequences only. Its copies lack some clones; in the studies checked, an unresolved V gene accounts for under half of them, and the cause for the rest is not known. The sample data list about 150,000 clones, and around 93% of these were observed just once. Approximately 4.7% of the sample lies in the top ten. The time point label on this specimen signifies: baseline before first vaccination. This specimen was peripheral blood, taken on day 0 of AZD1222 vaccination. The receptors were sampled from an adult in good health.

The chain employs TRBV12-3 or TRBV12-4 and TRBJ2-3; no clear D. With 5 bases removed from V and 7 bases from J, the gap between germline ends came to 10 bases. The CDR3 consists of 12 residues. CDR3 residues: CASSRSYYTQYF. CDR3 DNA: TGTGCCAGCAGTAGGAGTTATTATACGCAGTATTTT.

The rearrangement joins TRBV12-5 to TRBJ2-2; TRBD1 matches 8 bases. The CDR3 is made up of 14 amino acids. Germline assignment: CDR1 LGHNT and CDR2 FRNRAP. V dropped 6 bases and J dropped 1; count of bases not matched to a gene: 1. CDR3: CASGGQGNTGELFF. In nucleotides, the CDR3 is TGTGCTAGTGGAGGACAGGGGAACACCGGGGAGCTGTTTTTT.

The genes are TRBV28 and TRBJ1-3; 7 bases align to TRBD1. The V gene end was trimmed by 6 bases and the J gene end by 2 bases; junction bases not matched to a gene: 7. Germline V gene lookup returns CDR1 MDHEN and CDR2 SYDVKM. CDR3 size: 15 residues. The CDR3 coding sequence is TGTGCCAGCAGCCTCGGGACAGAGGCTGGAAACACCATATATTTT. As protein: CASSLGTEAGNTIYF. The variable domain in full, with the rest retrieved from reference TRBV28 and TRBJ1-3, is DVKVTQSSRYLVKRTGEKVFLECVQDMDHENMFWYRQDPGLGLRLIYFSYDVKMKEKGDIPEGYSVSREKKERFSLILESASTNQTSMYLCASSLGTEAGNTIYFGEGSWLTVV.

The genes are TRBV7-2 and TRBJ2-7, with D possibly being TRBD1 or TRBD2 (5 bases each). CDR1 and CDR2 from the germline V gene are SGHTA and FQGNSA. Trimming took off 4 bases at V and 4 bases at J, with 26 bases between the two ends. The CDR3 has 18 residues. In DNA form, the CDR3 reads TGTGCCAGCAGCTCCGGAACTGGGGCCCCCCCGGGGTTTTACGAGCAGTACTTC. Translating it yields CASSSGTGAPPGFYEQYF.

This clone has only one observation. The genes are TRBV15 and TRBJ1-6; tentatively, D is TRBD1 (6 bases). The CDR3 runs 19 residues. V lost 0 bases and J 0 bases, leaving 15 bases between the germline ends. Germline assignment: CDR1 LNHNV and CDR2 YYDKDF (reference sequence). CDR3 protein: CATSRDDGTRSSYNSPLHF. CDR3 bases: TGTGCCACCAGCAGAGATGATGGGACAAGGAGCTCCTATAATTCACCCCTCCACTTT.

This chain joins TRBV7-2 and TRBJ1-5, with D possibly matching TRBD1 (6 bases). V dropped 6 bases and J dropped 4 bases, with 10 bases sitting between them. This CDR3 has 13 amino acids. The germline gives CDR1 SGHTA, CDR2 FQGNSA. This chain's CDR3 is CASSSQGNQPQHF. As DNA, the CDR3 is TGTGCCAGCAGTTCACAGGGAAATCAGCCCCAGCATTTT.

The J gene is TRBJ1-1, the V gene TRBV2; no definite D call. The CDR3 covers 13 residues. Germline CDR1 reads SNHLY; CDR2 reads FYNNEI. Trimming pared 4 bases from V and 7 bases from J, leaving 13 bases between. As DNA, the CDR3 is TGTGCCAGCAGTGGGGCAGGCGGGCGTGAAGCTTTCTTT. It yields the protein CASSGAGGREAFF.

V usage is TRBV19 and J usage is TRBJ2-1; 8 positions agree with TRBD1. CDR1 and CDR2 (germline): LNHDA, SQIVND (reference sequence). The CDR3 runs 14 residues. V lost 1 base, J lost 8 bases, and 4 bases stayed unmatched. CDR3 in DNA: TGTGCCAGTAGTATAGCCGGACAGGGCTATGAGCAGTTCTTC. It is translated as CASSIAGQGYEQFF.

This chain links TRBV19 with TRBJ1-1; D is unresolved. CDR3 length: 15 residues. Germline CDR1 reads LNHDA; CDR2 reads SQIVND (reference sequence). With 3 bases removed from V and 5 bases from J, the gap between germline ends came to 16 bases. Here the CDR3 DNA reads TGTGCCAGTAGTATCTTGGCGGTTGTGAGTACTGAAGCTTTCTTT. It yields the protein CASSILAVVSTEAFF.

This rearrangement joins TRBV11-2 to TRBJ1-5; TRBD1 might be the D (5 bases). The CDR3 has 16 residues. The V and J ends lost 6 bases and 2 bases respectively, with 17 bases between them. Looked up from germline, CDR1 is SGHAT and CDR2 is FQNNGV. DNA of the CDR3: TGTGCCAGCAGAGGACGGGCAGGGAGGGGCAATCAGCCCCAGCATTTT. Translated, it gives CASRGRAGRGNQPQHF. Based on the CDR3 plus reference TRBV11-2 and TRBJ1-5, the full variable domain is EAGVAQSPRYKIIEKRQSVAFWCNPISGHATLYWYQQILGQGPKLLIQFQNNGVVDDSQLPKDRFSAERLKGVDSTLKIQPAKLEDSAVYLCASRGRAGRGNQPQHFGDGTRLSIL.

This clone appeared a single time. V and J are TRBV28 and TRBJ1-2, with D perhaps TRBD1 (6 bases). The V end was cut by 1 base, the J end by 5 bases, with 20 bases between. The germline gives CDR1 MDHEN, CDR2 SYDVKM. This CDR3 is built from 17 residues. Written as DNA, the CDR3 is TGTGCCAGCAGTTTATTGAAATCTAAAGAGGGGGGGTATGGCTACACCTTC. This codes for CASSLLKSKEGGYGYTF.

The chain couples TRBV7-2 to TRBJ2-1; D is unresolved. Per the germline V gene, CDR1 is SGHTA and CDR2 is FQGNSA. V lost 5 bases to trimming and J lost 0 bases, with 8 bases between them. There are 14 residues in the CDR3. DNA of the CDR3: TGTGCCAGCAGCCCCCAAAGCTCCTACAATGAGCAGTTCTTC. This gives the protein CASSPQSSYNEQFF.

The CDR3 nucleotides are TGTGCCAGCAGCTTAAATGGGTTCGAGCAGTACTTC. Translation: CASSLNGFEQYF. This sequence joins TRBV11-3 and TRBJ2-7; no definite D call. The CDR3 runs to 12 residues. Trimming stripped 2 bases from V and 6 bases from J, with 8 bases between. The germline V gene has CDR1 SGHNT and CDR2 YENEEA.

The chain has TRBV10-1 and TRBJ2-5; D might be TRBD1 (6 bases). This CDR3 is 14 amino acids long. Per germline, CDR1 WNHNN and CDR2 SYGVQD (reference sequence). Trimming took off 4 bases at V and 5 bases at J, with 14 bases between the two ends. The CDR3 DNA reads as TGCGCCAGCAGTGCCGACAGGTCGGTCGAGACCCAGTACTTC. It is translated as CASSADRSVETQYF.

V is TRBV28 and J is TRBJ2-7, with 12 bases lining up with TRBD2. The germline V gene has CDR1 MDHEN and CDR2 SYDVKM. This CDR3 has 13 residues. V shed 5 bases, J shed 6 bases, and the junction held 2 bases outside the gene matches. The CDR3 coding sequence is TGTGCCAGCAGTCCGGGACTAGCGGGCGAGCAGTACTTC. The encoded protein is CASSPGLAGEQYF.

This chain joins TRBV30 and TRBJ2-2; tentative D call: TRBD2 (5 bases). The germline V gene encodes CDR1 GTSNPN and CDR2 SVGIG (reference sequence). The CDR3 length is 14 residues. Trimming took off 5 bases at V and 0 bases at J, with 10 bases between the two ends. The CDR3 DNA reads as TGTGCCTGGGGCGGGCAGTCGAACACCGGGGAGCTGTTTTTT. Its translation is CAWGGQSNTGELFF.

The chain recombines TRBV30 with TRBJ1-2, with TRBD1 matching 9 bases. Trimming at V came to 4 bases and at J to 0 bases, leaving 9 bases not matched to a gene. The CDR3 spans 16 residues. Germline V gene lookup returns CDR1 GTSNPN and CDR2 SVGIG (reference sequence). CDR3 DNA: TGTGCCTGGATCAGACAGGGGGGAGAAGCTAACTATGGCTACACCTTC. Encoded protein: CAWIRQGGEANYGYTF.

V is TRBV27 and J is TRBJ1-4; no firm D call. The V end lost 6 bases, the J end lost 0 bases, and 5 bases lay between the germline ends. The length of the CDR3 is 13 residues. Per germline, CDR1 MNHEY and CDR2 SMNVEV (reference sequence). The CDR3, as DNA: TGTGCCAGCAGCCGAGCAACTAATGAAAAACTGTTTTTT. It codes for CASSRATNEKLFF.

V gene TRBV12-3 or TRBV12-4 combines with J gene TRBJ2-3, with no clear D. The CDR3 is 12 amino acids. Between the trimmed V and J ends, which lost 3 bases and 4 bases, there was a span of 5 bases. The CDR3 here is CASSFGADTQYF. The DNA of the CDR3 is TGTGCCAGCAGTTTTGGGGCAGATACGCAGTATTTT.

The chain employs TRBV12-5 and TRBJ1-3; D may be TRBD1 (6 bases). The CDR3 loop spans 15 amino acids. V gave up 1 base and J gave up 0 bases, with 7 bases separating them. Germline V gives CDR1 LGHNT, CDR2 FRNRAP. The CDR3 sequence is CASGLDRVSGNTIYF. The CDR3 nucleotides are TGTGCTAGTGGTTTGGACAGGGTCTCTGGAAACACCATATATTTT.

V and J are TRBV19 and TRBJ1-2; 7 bases fit TRBD1. J was trimmed by 5 bases and V by 1 base; bases with no gene match: 7. This CDR3 contains 15 residues. CDR1 is LNHDA, CDR2 SQIVND, per germline (reference sequence). CDR3 DNA: TGTGCCAGTAGTATAGTAGGGGGCGGAAGGTATGGCTACACCTTC. Protein product: CASSIVGGGRYGYTF.

J is TRBJ1-1 and V is TRBV7-9; possibly TRBD1 for D (5 bases). The CDR3 is made up of 14 amino acids. V gave up 5 bases and J gave up 1 base, with 11 bases separating them. Germline V gene sequence: CDR1 SEHNR, CDR2 FQNEAQ (reference sequence). The CDR3 DNA follows: TGTGCCAGCAGCCATACAGGTGCGAACACTGAAGCTTTCTTT. Its protein is CASSHTGANTEAFF.

This chain connects TRBV6-5 to TRBJ1-2; tentative D call: TRBD1 (6 bases). CDR3 size: 14 residues. Germline-derived CDR1 and CDR2 are MNHEY and SVGAGI. The germline V and J ends were trimmed by 6 bases and 0 bases, with 11 bases remaining between them. CDR3 coding DNA: TGTGCCAGCAGGGACAGCAGAACTAACTATGGCTACACCTTC. Translation: CASRDSRTNYGYTF.

This sequence joins TRBV19 and TRBJ1-5, with TRBD1 identical over 7 bases. The CDR3 contains 15 residues. V lost 4 bases to trimming and J lost 3 bases; unmatched junction nucleotides: 6. Germline assignment: CDR1 LNHDA and CDR2 SQIVND (reference sequence). CDR3 DNA sequence: TGTGCCAGTAGTAGGGGGGGACAGTACAATCAGCCCCAGCATTTT. This gives the protein CASSRGGQYNQPQHF.

The V call is TRBV9, the J call TRBJ2-3; D tentatively fits TRBD1 or TRBD2 (5 bases each). V was trimmed by 0 bases and J by 5 bases, leaving 16 bases between them. Germline V gene sequence: CDR1 SGDLS, CDR2 YYNGEE. This CDR3 region has 16 residues. The CDR3 is CASSVGGTGGQDTQYF. CDR3 nucleotides: TGTGCCAGCAGCGTAGGAGGAACAGGAGGACAAGATACGCAGTATTTT.

For the CDR3, the DNA is TGTGCCAGCAGCTCACAGGGGAACTATGGCTACACCTTC. Amino acid sequence: CASSSQGNYGYTF. The V call is TRBV5-8, the J call TRBJ1-2; 7 bases line up with TRBD1. The CDR3 is 13 residues long. Trimming removed 3 bases from V and 2 bases from J; junction bases left unmatched: 1. Germline-derived CDR1 and CDR2 are SGHTS and YDEGEE.

The rearrangement joins TRBV29-1 to TRBJ2-2; 12 bases match TRBD1. The CDR3 sequence is 15 residues long. After removal of 4 bases from V and 7 bases from J, the junction contained 7 bases not matched to a gene. Germline CDR1 SQVTM, CDR2 ANQGSEA. In DNA form, the CDR3 reads TGCAGCGTTGGGGGACAGGGGGCGCGTGACGGGGAGCTGTTTTTT. Amino acids: CSVGGQGARDGELFF.

The chain carries TRBV28 and TRBJ1-5; the D gene is possibly TRBD1 (5 bases). Germline values: CDR1 MDHEN, CDR2 SYDVKM. This CDR3 contains 14 residues. Between the trimmed V and J ends, which lost 2 bases and 3 bases, there was a span of 8 bases. CDR3 sequence: CASSLAGFNQPQHF. CDR3 DNA sequence: TGTGCCAGCAGTTTAGCAGGGTTCAATCAGCCCCAGCATTTT.

The CDR3 DNA sequence: TGTGCCAGCAGCCGGAGGGGACCGGTGCGACAAGAGACCCAGTACTTC. Its protein is CASSRRGPVRQETQYF. This chain links TRBV3-1 (or the pseudogene TRBV3-2) with TRBJ2-5; TRBD2 might be the D (6 bases). This CDR3 is 16 amino acids long. CDR1 is LGHDT and CDR2 is YNNKEL in the germline V gene (reference sequence). Trimming shortened V by 4 bases and J by 2 bases, and 17 bases separated the two germline ends.

In its sample, this clone was seen once. The rearrangement links TRBV6-5 to TRBJ1-2; D may be TRBD1 (6 bases). CDR1 is MNHEY, CDR2 SVGAGI, per germline. The length of the CDR3 is 12 residues. V was pared by 5 bases and J by 7 bases, with 11 bases between. The CDR3: CASSRDRSGYTF. In DNA form, the CDR3 reads TGTGCCAGCAGTCGCGACAGGTCTGGCTACACCTTC.

The chain carries TRBV9 and TRBJ1-1; the D gene is possibly TRBD1 (6 bases). The V gene's germline CDR1 is SGDLS and CDR2 YYNGEE. V lost 0 bases and J 4 bases, leaving 10 bases between the germline ends. The CDR3 has 14 residues. CDR3 DNA: TGTGCCAGCAGCGTAGACTTGGGGGCCACTGAAGCTTTCTTT. Its protein product is CASSVDLGATEAFF.

The chain is built from TRBV28 and TRBJ1-6, with D unresolved. There are 16 residues in the CDR3. Germline CDR1 reads MDHEN; CDR2 reads SYDVKM. V was cut by 2 bases and J by 7 bases, with 15 bases left in between. The CDR3 region has the DNA TGTGCCAGCAGTTTAGGATCCAGGTACGGAAATTCACCCCTCCACTTT. This codes for CASSLGSRYGNSPLHF.